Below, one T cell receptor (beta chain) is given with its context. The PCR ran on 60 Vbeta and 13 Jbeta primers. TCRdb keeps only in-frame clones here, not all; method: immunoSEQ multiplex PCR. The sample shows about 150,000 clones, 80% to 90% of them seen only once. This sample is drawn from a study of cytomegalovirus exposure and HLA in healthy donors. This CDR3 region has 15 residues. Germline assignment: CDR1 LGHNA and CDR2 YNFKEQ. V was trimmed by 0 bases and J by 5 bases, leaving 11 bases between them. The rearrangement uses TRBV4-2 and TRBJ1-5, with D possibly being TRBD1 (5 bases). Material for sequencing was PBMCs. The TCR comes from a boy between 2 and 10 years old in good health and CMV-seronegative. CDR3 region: CASSQDPGGDQPQHF. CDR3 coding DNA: TGTGCCAGCAGCCAAGATCCGGGGGGAGATCAGCCCCAGCATTTT.